The 16 T cell receptor beta chains reported below all come from one sample, sequenced in a study of cytomegalovirus exposure and HLA in healthy donors. The PCR used 60 Vbeta and 13 Jbeta primers. Some clones are missing from TCRdb's copy, which holds only in-frame ones; the method was immunoSEQ multiplex PCR. The sample has about 93,000 clones, about four fifths seen once. Sequenced material: PBMCs. The receptor set was obtained from a man over 45 in good health and CMV-seronegative.

The chain couples TRBV7-2 to TRBJ2-7; 10 nucleotides agree with TRBD2. Trimming removed 0 bases from V and 3 bases from J; junction bases left unmatched: 2. Germline-derived CDR1 and CDR2 are SGHTA and FQGNSA. The CDR3 has 15 amino acids. CDR3 amino acids: CASSLALAGGYEQYF. DNA of the CDR3: TGTGCCAGCAGCTTAGCCTTAGCGGGGGGCTACGAGCAGTACTTC.

This clone was seen just once. The V call is TRBV19, the J call TRBJ2-1; 13 nucleotides line up with TRBD2. Per the germline V gene, CDR1 is LNHDA and CDR2 is SQIVND (reference sequence). This CDR3 is 15 amino acids long. After removal of 5 bases from V and 12 bases from J, the junction contained 10 bases not matched to a gene. In DNA, the CDR3 is TGTGCCAGTAGTTTCGGACTAGCGGGAGATTTATCGCAGTTCTTC. Protein product: CASSFGLAGDLSQFF.

The chain recombines TRBV5-1 with TRBJ2-5, with 14 bases that match TRBD2. This CDR3 spans 14 amino acids. CDR1 and CDR2 (germline): SGHRS, YFSETQ. V was pared by 4 bases and J by 5 bases, with 1 base of the junction left unmatched. CDR3 region: CASSRTSGRETQYF. The CDR3 coding sequence is TGCGCCAGCAGCCGGACTAGCGGGAGGGAGACCCAGTACTTC.

This clone turned up a few times. V and J are TRBV4-2 and TRBJ2-7, with D possibly TRBD2 on 5 matching bases. The CDR3 runs to 14 residues. V lost 0 bases and J lost 7, with 13 bases in between. Germline CDR1 LGHNA, CDR2 YNFKEQ. CDR3 coding DNA: TGTGCCAGCAGCCAAGATAAGGCTAGAGGGGAGCAGTACTTC. Translation gives CASSQDKARGEQYF.

J is TRBJ1-5 and V is TRBV11-2; TRBD1 matches 7 bases. The CDR3 extends over 16 amino acids. The junction had 4 bases not matched to a gene; V was cut back by 1 base and J by 1 base. The germline V gene has CDR1 SGHAT and CDR2 FQNNGV. In DNA form, the CDR3 reads TGTGCCAGCAGCTTAGGACGGACAGGAAGCAATCAGCCCCAGCATTTT. Amino acids: CASSLGRTGSNQPQHF. The full variable domain, in which reference TRBV11-2 and TRBJ1-5 provide the parts outside the CDR3, is EAGVAQSPRYKIIEKRQSVAFWCNPISGHATLYWYQQILGQGPKLLIQFQNNGVVDDSQLPKDRFSAERLKGVDSTLKIQPAKLEDSAVYLCASSLGRTGSNQPQHFGDGTRLSIL.

V is TRBV9 and J is TRBJ2-1, with TRBD2 matching over 10 bases. CDR3 length equals 14 residues. With 4 bases clipped from V and 5 bases from J, the junction kept 3 bases outside the gene matches. CDR1 is SGDLS and CDR2 is YYNGEE in the germline V gene. In nucleotides, the CDR3 is TGTGCCAGCAGCCGGACTAGCGGACACAATGAGCAGTTCTTC. Its translation is CASSRTSGHNEQFF.

The gene calls are TRBV7-9 and TRBJ2-7; unclear D gene. Trimming took off 5 bases at V and 2 bases at J, with 13 bases between the two ends. This CDR3 has 14 amino acids. Per germline, CDR1 SEHNR and CDR2 FQNEAQ (reference sequence). As DNA, the CDR3 is TGTGCCAGCAGCCTAGGAGCCCATGCCTACGAGCAGTACTTC. It yields the protein CASSLGAHAYEQYF.

The V gene is TRBV15, the J gene TRBJ2-5, with TRBD1 identical over 10 bases. Per the germline V gene, CDR1 is LNHNV and CDR2 is YYDKDF (reference sequence). The CDR3 runs to 13 residues. The V gene end was trimmed by 5 bases and the J gene end by 4 bases; junction bases not matched to a gene: 1. The CDR3 DNA reads as TGTGCCACCAGCCGGGACAGGGGAGAGACCCAGTACTTC. Translating it yields CATSRDRGETQYF.

The chain joins TRBV14 to TRBJ2-1, with no clear D. The length of the CDR3 is 13 residues. V was trimmed by 0 bases and J by 4 bases, leaving 4 bases between them. CDR1 SGHDN and CDR2 FVKESK come from the germline V gene. CDR3 sequence (DNA): TGTGCCAGCAGCCAAGACTTATACAATGAGCAGTTCTTC. Encoded protein: CASSQDLYNEQFF.

V and J are TRBV15 and TRBJ2-1; 8 positions agree with TRBD2. CDR1 and CDR2 from the germline V gene are LNHNV and YYDKDF (reference sequence). This CDR3 has 22 amino acids. V shed 0 bases, J shed 0 bases, and the junction held 19 bases outside the gene matches. CDR3 amino acids: CATSRDQYTMLRGRPSYNEQFF. The CDR3 region has the DNA TGTGCCACCAGCAGAGATCAATATACCATGTTACGCGGGAGGCCCTCCTACAATGAGCAGTTCTTC.

The chain carries TRBV10-3 and TRBJ1-2; 9 bases match TRBD1. V dropped 6 bases and J dropped 8; count of bases not matched to a gene: 13. Germline V gene lookup returns CDR1 ENHRY and CDR2 SYGVKD. The CDR3 length is 15 residues. The CDR3 nucleotides read TGTGCCATCAGCAAAAATACAGGGGGCGCAAAAGGCTACACCTTC. The encoded protein is CAISKNTGGAKGYTF.

Points on this clone: The sample has other DNA sequences that encode this CDR3 too. This chain links TRBV6-1 with TRBJ1-5; TRBD1 matches at 7 bases. This CDR3 region has 15 residues. Germline CDR1 reads MNHNS; CDR2 reads SASEGT. V lost 5 bases, J lost 2 bases, and 6 bases stayed unmatched. The CDR3 spells CASSPQGVGNQPQHF. DNA of the CDR3: TGTGCCAGCAGTCCCCAGGGGGTGGGCAATCAGCCCCAGCATTTT.

This chain uses TRBV5-6 with TRBJ2-2, with a possible D match to TRBD1 (6 bases). CDR1 and CDR2 from the germline V gene are SGHDT and YYEEEE. The CDR3 runs to 14 residues. Trimming cost V 7 bases and J 4 bases, with 14 bases left between them. In nucleotides, the CDR3 is TGTGCCAGCCAGCACAAGGACAGCACCGGGGAGCTGTTTTTT. It translates to CASQHKDSTGELFF.

The chain is built from TRBV4-1 and TRBJ2-5; TRBD2 matches 8 bases. V lost 8 bases, J lost 1 base, and 6 bases stayed unmatched. Germline V CDR1 and CDR2: MGHRA, YSYEKL. CDR3 length equals 14 residues. CDR3 coding DNA: TGCGCCAGCTCTCCTGGACTAGCCCAAGAGACCCAGTACTTC. It specifies CASSPGLAQETQYF.

This clone was seen a few times. This chain links TRBV5-1 with TRBJ2-2; 16 nucleotides match TRBD2. CDR3 size: 17 residues. Losses at the gene ends were 3 bases for V and 4 bases for J; bases not matched to a gene: 3. Germline V gene lookup returns CDR1 SGHRS and CDR2 YFSETQ. CDR3 loop: CASSWGLAGGPTGELFF. In nucleotides, the CDR3 is TGCGCCAGCAGCTGGGGACTAGCGGGAGGGCCCACCGGGGAGCTGTTTTTT. The full variable domain, with the rest looked up from reference TRBV5-1 and TRBJ2-2, is KAGVTQTPRYLIKTRGQQVTLSCSPISGHRSVSWYQQTPGQGLQFLFEYFSETQRNKGNFPGRFSGRQFSNSRSEMNVSTLELGDSALYLCASSWGLAGGPTGELFFGEGSRLTVL.

The chain links TRBV4-3 to TRBJ2-1; D is unresolved. This CDR3 spans 14 amino acids. Per the germline V gene, CDR1 is LGHNA and CDR2 is YSLEER. V shed 0 bases and J shed 8 bases, with 11 bases lying between them. CDR3 sequence: CASSQDRHSYEQFF. CDR3 DNA: TGCGCCAGCAGCCAAGATAGGCATAGCTATGAGCAGTTCTTC.